The next 4 T cell receptor beta chains were all read from a single sample in a study of cytomegalovirus exposure and HLA in healthy donors. Primers included in the PCR were 60 Vbeta and 13 Jbeta primers. Clones were sequenced by immunoSEQ multiplex PCR, and TCRdb holds only the in-frame ones, with some missing. The sample includes over 150,000 clones, around 77% seen only once; the top ten take 3.5% to 4.5%. Sequencing used PBMCs. Source of these receptors: a man between 25 and 39 years old in good health and CMV-seropositive.

The chain uses TRBV19 and TRBJ1-2, with D hard to call. The V end was cut by 4 bases, the J end by 2 bases, with 11 bases between. The CDR3 has 14 amino acids. Germline V gene data show CDR1 as LNHDA and CDR2 as SQIVND (reference sequence). The CDR3 DNA is TGTGCCAGTAGTAATCGACACGGAAACTATGGCTACACCTTC. This translates into CASSNRHGNYGYTF.

CDR3 protein: CASSPGKNSVKNIQYF. The CDR3 coding sequence is TGTGCCAGCTCACCCGGGAAAAATAGCGTCAAAAACATTCAGTACTTC. The rearrangement joins TRBV18 to TRBJ2-4; the D gene is possibly TRBD2 (5 bases). This CDR3 spans 16 amino acids. Germline lookup yields CDR1 KGHSH and CDR2 LQKENI. Between the trimmed V and J ends, which lost 3 bases and 3 bases, there was a span of 15 bases. The full variable domain, rest sourced from reference TRBV18 and TRBJ2-4, is NAGVMQNPRHLVRRRGQEARLRCSPMKGHSHVYWYRQLPEEGLKFMVYLQKENIIDESGMPKERFSAEFPKEGPSILRIQQVVRGDSAAYFCASSPGKNSVKNIQYFGAGTRLSVL.

The chain recombines TRBV6-5 with TRBJ1-1; 7 bases are a match to TRBD1. V lost 2 bases and J lost 11; bases outside the gene matches: 14. The germline V gene has CDR1 MNHEY and CDR2 SVGAGI. The CDR3 loop spans 15 amino acids. Here the CDR3 reads CASSYEPGQSSVAFF. The DNA for the CDR3 is TGTGCCAGCAGTTACGAACCGGGACAGTCATCAGTCGCTTTCTTT.

The chain employs TRBV7-2 and TRBJ2-5; perhaps TRBD2 as D (6 bases). With the DNA end fitting TRBJ2-7 better, the J assignment may be wrong. There are 15 residues in the CDR3. Looked up from germline, CDR1 is SGHTA and CDR2 is FQGNSA. The CDR3 here is CASSPRLASSYEQYF. The CDR3 nucleotides are TGTGCCAGCAGCCCACGTCTAGCGTCCTCCTACGAGCAGTACTTC.